This T cell receptor (beta chain) was sequenced in a study of shared clonotypes between healthy human individuals. The ends lost 0 bases at V and 4 bases at J; junction bases unmatched: 1. This CDR3 is 15 amino acids long. CDR1 and CDR2 (germline): MNHEY, SVGAGI. A note on this clone: Other DNA sequences of this sample code for an identical CDR3.

Data came from immunoSEQ multiplex PCR; TCRdb stores just in-frame clones and leaves some out. The sample consists of roughly 410,000 clones, 96% of them appearing once. V is TRBV6-5 and J is TRBJ1-2; 11 positions agree with TRBD1. The sequence was obtained from a man younger than 45 in good health. What was sequenced was memory CD8+ T cells sorted from blood. The subset is: CD45RO+ cells pooled with CCR7-negative TemRA cells. The CDR3 bases are TGTGCCAGCAGTTACTCCGGGACAGGGGGCTATGGCTACACCTTC. Its translation: CASSYSGTGGYGYTF.